Below, 9 T cell receptor beta chains from the same sample are listed, as sequenced in a study of beta chain features in type 1 diabetes (dated by TCRdb to the late 2010s). The method behind the library was the immunoSEQ multiplex PCR assay. The entire amount of isolated RNA was reverse transcribed using the High Capacity cDNA Reverse Transcription Kit, so the sequenced TCRB transcripts were expressed ones. In its TCRdb copy, this immuneACCESS table keeps in-frame sequences only and misses some clones. Where compared with another copy, unresolved V genes explain less than half of these, and the others have no known cause. The sample table records about 930,000 clones; about a sixth of these occur just once. The ten largest clones take up 0.02% to 0.025% of the sample. Sequenced: naive CD4+ T cells from blood. The sample's cell subset or site label is to be understood as: true naive CD4+ T cells. Receptors originate from a woman under 30 in good health.

V is TRBV7-2 and J is TRBJ2-1, with 9 bases matching TRBD2. From germline, CDR1 is SGHTA and CDR2 FQGNSA. The CDR3 sequence is 17 residues long. Trimming took 6 bases from V and 0 from J; bases not matched to a gene: 9. The CDR3 spells CASSILAGLSSYNEQFF. In DNA, the CDR3 is TGTGCCAGCAGTATACTAGCGGGCCTAAGCTCCTACAATGAGCAGTTCTTC.

This clone was recorded a few times. The V call is TRBV10-2, the J call TRBJ1-2; 8 positions agree with TRBD1. The germline CDR1 and CDR2 sequences are WSHSY and SAAADI. The CDR3 spans 16 residues. V dropped 0 bases and J dropped 4; count of bases not matched to a gene: 7. As DNA, the CDR3 is TGCGCCAGCAGTGAGTCGATATCGCAGGGGGCCTATGGCTACACCTTC. It encodes CASSESISQGAYGYTF.

The chain recombines TRBV6-7 with TRBJ2-1; 13 positions agree with TRBD2. TRBV6-7 is known as an ORF, though its function is uncertain. Trimming removed 5 bases from V and 8 bases from J; junction bases left unmatched: 3. This CDR3 is built from 14 residues. The CDR3 region is CASSGTSGRDEQFF. The CDR3 region has the DNA TGTGCCAGCAGTGGAACTAGCGGGAGGGATGAGCAGTTCTTC.

This clone was counted only a few times. CDR3 in DNA: TGTGCCAGCAGCTTAGGGCACGCGACCCCAACCTACAATGAGCAGTTCTTC. The encoded protein is CASSLGHATPTYNEQFF. The V call is TRBV5-4, the J call TRBJ2-1; D gene uncertain. V lost 2 bases to trimming and J lost 2 bases, with 17 bases between them. The CDR3 is made up of 17 amino acids. Germline-derived CDR1 and CDR2 are SGHNT and YYREEE (reference sequence). Supplemented by reference TRBV5-4 and TRBJ2-1, the full variable domain reads ETGVTQSPTHLIKTRGQQVTLRCSSQSGHNTVSWYQQALGQGPQFIFQYYREEENGRGNFPPRFSGLQFPNYSSELNVNALELDDSALYLCASSLGHATPTYNEQFFGPGTRLTVL.

The chain uses TRBV11-3 and TRBJ2-5; unclear D gene. The CDR3 has 12 amino acids. V lost 5 bases and J 7 bases, leaving 11 bases between the germline ends. Germline V gene sequence: CDR1 SGHNT, CDR2 YENEEA. The CDR3 region has the DNA TGTGCCAGCAGCGGACCAATGGGGACCCAGTACTTC. Residues: CASSGPMGTQYF. The full variable domain, completed using reference TRBV11-3 and TRBJ2-5, is EAGVVQSPRYKIIEKKQPVAFWCNPISGHNTLYWYLQNLGQGPELLIRYENEEAVDDSQLPKDRFSAERLKGVDSTLKIQPAELGDSAVYLCASSGPMGTQYFGPGTRLLVL.

The chain links TRBV27 to TRBJ2-4; no clear D gene. This CDR3 contains 15 residues. Germline V gene sequence: CDR1 MNHEY, CDR2 SMNVEV (reference sequence). V dropped 8 bases and J dropped 1 base, with 15 bases sitting between them. The CDR3, as DNA: TGTGCCAGCGCACCAAAAGGGCAGGCCAAAAACATTCAGTACTTC. Amino acid sequence: CASAPKGQAKNIQYF.

The sample holds a few counts of this clone. The identical CDR3 is also encoded by other nucleotide sequences in the sample. This chain links TRBV28 with TRBJ1-1, with D possibly being TRBD1 (5 bases). This CDR3 spans 13 amino acids. The germline V and J ends were trimmed by 2 bases and 2 bases, with 6 bases remaining between them. Germline CDR1 MDHEN, CDR2 SYDVKM. The CDR3 spells CASSLGGNTEAFF. The DNA for the CDR3 is TGTGCCAGCAGTTTAGGGGGAAACACTGAAGCTTTCTTT.

This chain links TRBV18 with TRBJ1-1; TRBD1 might be the D (6 bases). Trimming took off 0 bases at V and 11 bases at J, with 10 bases between the two ends. Per germline, CDR1 KGHSH and CDR2 LQKENI. CDR3 length: 12 amino acids. CDR3 sequence (DNA): TGTGCCAGCTCACCACCCTCAGGGGAGGCTTTCTTT. This sequence encodes CASSPPSGEAFF.

This clone was counted at least ten times. The chain combines TRBV13 with TRBJ1-3; no definite D call. The V and J ends lost 0 bases and 1 base respectively, with 4 bases between them. The germline V gene encodes CDR1 PRHDT and CDR2 FYEKMQ (reference sequence). There are 14 residues in the CDR3. The CDR3, as DNA: TGTGCCAGCAGCTTAGGCGGTTCTGGAAACACCATATATTTT. Residues: CASSLGGSGNTIYF.